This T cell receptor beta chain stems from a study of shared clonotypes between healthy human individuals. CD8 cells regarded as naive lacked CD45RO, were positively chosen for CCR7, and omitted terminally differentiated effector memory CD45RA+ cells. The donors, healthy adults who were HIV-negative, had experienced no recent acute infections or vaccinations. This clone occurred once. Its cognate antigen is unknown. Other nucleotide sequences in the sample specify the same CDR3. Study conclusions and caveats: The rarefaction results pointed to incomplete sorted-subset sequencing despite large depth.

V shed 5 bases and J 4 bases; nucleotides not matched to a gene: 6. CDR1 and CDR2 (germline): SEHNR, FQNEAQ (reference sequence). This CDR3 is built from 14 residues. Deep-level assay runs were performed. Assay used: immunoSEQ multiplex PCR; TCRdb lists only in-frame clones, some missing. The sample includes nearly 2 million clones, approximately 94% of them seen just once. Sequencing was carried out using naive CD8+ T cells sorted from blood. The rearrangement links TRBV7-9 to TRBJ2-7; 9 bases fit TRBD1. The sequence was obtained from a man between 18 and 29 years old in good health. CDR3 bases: TGTGCCAGCAGCCCGCCGGGACAGGGTTACGAGCAGTACTTC. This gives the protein CASSPPGQGYEQYF.